This TCR beta chain was profiled in a study of T-cell memory formation after mild COVID-19. There are a few counts of this clonotype. Germline V CDR1 and CDR2: MNHEY, SMNVEV (reference sequence). This CDR3 contains 15 residues. Trimming stripped 4 bases from V and 2 bases from J, with 13 bases between. TCRdb redid the calling of the 5' RACE reads with MiXCR, one entry per CDR3 protein. The table includes 150,000 to 200,000 distinct CDR3 sequences, roughly 11% detected once. This sequence was found in a young man who had mild COVID-19 (a few samples of this study predate the infection). Cell type and time point are not known. The chain recombines TRBV27 with TRBJ2-3; tentatively, D is TRBD1 (6 bases). Sequenced material: PBMCs or a T cell subset sorted from them (not recorded which). Here the CDR3 reads CASSSDRPFTDTQYF. DNA for the CDR3: TGTGCCAGCAGTTCTGACAGGCCCTTCACAGATACGCAGTATTTT.